This T cell receptor (beta chain) was sequenced for a study of blood T cell repertoires in COVID-19. Study information: Specimens from acute and convalescent COVID-19 originated in the United States, Italy and Spain. Sample material is recorded as cDNA or gDNA derived from T cells, B-cell-depleted T cells, or PBMCs.

Per the study methods: Estimation of nucleated cell counts was performed using reference gene primer amplification. Using immunoSEQ multiplex PCR, the repertoire was profiled, and TCRdb retains in-frame clones only, with some absent. For V, J and clone size, that table is used; D and trimming come from the DNA. The table records about 170,000 clones, about 80% of them present only once. CDR3 size: 14 residues. Germline lookup yields CDR1 SGHRS and CDR2 YFSETQ. The V and J ends lost 4 bases and 1 base respectively, with 11 bases between them. The V and J genes are TRBV5-1 and TRBJ1-1, with a possible D match to TRBD1 (5 bases). The sample was peripheral blood. The TCR was taken from a woman older than 75 with acute or convalescent COVID-19. In DNA, the CDR3 is TGCGCCAGCAGCCTACAGGCGACGAACACTGAAGCTTTCTTT. Translation gives CASSLQATNTEAFF.